A selection of T cell receptor beta chains follows, all from one sample in a study of T cell repertoires in cytomegalovirus infection. TCRdb reprocessed the reads via MiXCR and lists one record per CDR3 protein. The table has about 190,000 distinct CDR3 sequences, 28% seen once; the top ten hold just over 30%. The sequenced sample consisted of PBMCs. The receptor source for this set is a human donor in good health (CMV status not recorded). Some clones in this sample may be carry-over from other donors' samples. The CDR3 runs from the conserved cysteine through the conserved F or W. The D gene is left open where the match is weak. Part of the rows lack a size; the others show once, few, many or a class for expanded clones.

TRBJ2-5 | TRBD2 | TRBV2 | few | TGTGCCAGCAGTGGGGCCCTAGCGGGGGGAGAGACCCAGTACTTC | CASSGALAGGETQYF
TRBJ1-1 | NA | TRBV7-2 | NA | TGTGCCAGCAGCCAGGCCACAGTGAACACTGAAGCTTTCTTT | CASSQATVNTEAFF
TRBJ2-7 | NA | TRBV29-1 | few | TGCAGCGTGAGATCATTCGGTGGCGAGCAGTACTTC | CSVRSFGGEQYF
TRBJ1-3 | NA | TRBV19 | few | TGTGCCAGTAGTATAGGAGGGATAGAAGCTGGAAACACCATATATTTT | CASSIGGIEAGNTIYF
TRBJ1-1 | NA | TRBV18 | NA | TGTGCCAGCTCCCGGTCGACTGGGACCACTGAAGCTTTCTTT | CASSRSTGTTEAFF
TRBJ2-5 | NA | TRBV7-2 | many | TGTGCCAGCAGCTTAGATGGTGGGGGGGCGGGCGGAGAGACCCAGTACTTC | CASSLDGGGAGGETQYF
TRBJ2-7 | NA | TRBV14 | few | TGTGCCAGCAGCCAAGCAAGGGTTACCTCCTACGAGCAGTACTTC | CASSQARVTSYEQYF
TRBJ2-4 | NA | TRBV4-2 | NA | TGTGCCAGCAGCCAATTTGGATCTTTTAGGGGCCCACTAGCCAAAAACATTCAGTACTTC | CASSQFGSFRGPLAKNIQYF
TRBJ1-5 | TRBD1 | TRBV11-2 | NA | TGTGACAGCAGCCTTGGGACAGGGAATCAGCCCCAGCATTTT | CDSSLGTGNQPQHF
TRBJ1-2 | TRBD1 | TRBV7-9 | few | TGTGCCAGCAGCCCACAGGGGATTAGCTATGGCTACACCTTC | CASSPQGISYGYTF
TRBJ2-5 | NA | TRBV7-2 | few | TGTGCCAGCAGCTGGGGAAGGGGATACCAAGAGACCCAGTACTTC | CASSWGRGYQETQYF
TRBJ1-1 | TRBD1 | TRBV10-1 | NA | TGCGCCAGCAGCTTCGACAGGGATGAAGCTTTCTTT | CASSFDRDEAFF
TRBJ2-7 | TRBD1 | TRBV7-3 | NA | TGTGCCAGCAGCCCCGGGGACAGGGGGGAGCAGTACTTC | CASSPGDRGEQYF
TRBJ1-1 | NA | TRBV5-1 | few | TGCGCCAGCAGCTTGAAAGGTGGGCTTAAAGCTTTCTTT | CASSLKGGLKAFF
TRBJ2-3 | NA | TRBV6-6 | NA | TGTGCCAGCAGTGTCTACCGAGATACGCAGTATTTT | CASSVYRDTQYF
TRBJ1-3 | NA | TRBV20-1 | NA | TGCAGTGCTAGAGACGCCGACTCTGGAAACACCATATATTTT | CSARDADSGNTIYF
TRBJ1-5 | TRBD1 | TRBV12-3/TRBV12-4 | few | TGTGCCAGCAGCGGCAGGGACAGTAGCAATCAGCCCCAGCATTTT | CASSGRDSSNQPQHF
TRBJ2-3 | TRBD2 | TRBV30 | NA | TGTGCCTGGAGGTTTGGCGGGGGGGGCACAGATACGCAGTATTTT | CAWRFGGGGTDTQYF
TRBJ1-1 | NA | TRBV14 | many | TGTGCCAGCAGCCTTCAGGGAAACACTGAAGCTTTCTTT | CASSLQGNTEAFF
TRBJ2-1 | NA | TRBV5-4 | NA | TGTGCCAGCAGCCCGTCCCGCCGAGACAATGAGCAGTTCTTC | CASSPSRRDNEQFF
TRBJ2-1 | NA | TRBV5-1 | NA | TGCGCCAGCAGCTTGGAACGGTCCTACAATGAGCAGTTCTTC | CASSLERSYNEQFF
TRBJ2-1 | NA | TRBV5-1 | NA | TGCGCCAGCAGCCTTTCCGGGGGTATGCAATTGAATGAGCAGTTCTTC | CASSLSGGMQLNEQFF
TRBJ2-1 | TRBD2 | TRBV4-2 | NA | TGTGCCAGCAGCCAAGAGACTAGCGGGGGGGTAGGGGAGCAGTTCTTC | CASSQETSGGVGEQFF
TRBJ1-6 | NA | TRBV5-1 | few | TGCGCCAGCAGCTTGGCCGGGGCTTCTTCACCCCTCCACTTT | CASSLAGASSPLHF
TRBJ1-5 | NA | TRBV19 | few | TGTGCCAGTAGTATGAACATAAATAGCAATCAGCCCCAGCATTTT | CASSMNINSNQPQHF
TRBJ2-3 | NA | TRBV15 | NA | TGTGCCACCAGCAGGTTTTTATCAGATACGCAGTATTTT | CATSRFLSDTQYF
TRBJ1-5 | TRBD1 | TRBV6-5 | NA | TGTGCCAGCAGTTACTCAGGGACAGGGGCGCAGCCCCAGCATTTT | CASSYSGTGAQPQHF
TRBJ2-7 | NA | TRBV9 | NA | TGTGCCAGCAGCGTAGGTTGGCTCCCGTCTAACGAGCAGTACTTC | CASSVGWLPSNEQYF
TRBJ2-4 | NA | TRBV6-2/TRBV6-3 | many | TGTGCCAGCAGTCCACCATGGACGGAGGACATAGCCAAAAACATTCAGTACTTC | CASSPPWTEDIAKNIQYF
TRBJ2-1 | TRBD1 | TRBV4-2 | NA | TGTGCCAGCAGCCCCCGGACAGGGGGCGTCTACAATGAGCAGTTCTTC | CASSPRTGGVYNEQFF
TRBJ2-3 | NA | TRBV7-8 | many | TGTGCCAGCAGCCCGGAGAGCACAGATACGCAGTATTTT | CASSPESTDTQYF
TRBJ1-6 | NA | TRBV7-2 | many | TGTGCCAGCAGCCTGGACAGTGCCCCGGGGGAGGCCCTCCACTTT | CASSLDSAPGEALHF
TRBJ2-3 | TRBD1 | TRBV7-3 | many | TGTGCCAGCAGCCCCCTAGGGGGCGGAGATACGCAGTATTTT | CASSPLGGGDTQYF
TRBJ1-1 | NA | TRBV5-3 | few | TGTGCCAGCAGCTCTTATAACACTGAAGCTTTCTTT | CASSSYNTEAFF
TRBJ2-1 | TRBD2 | TRBV20-1 | NA | TGCAGTGCTAGAGAGGGAGCACTAGCGGGGAACAATGAGCAGTTCTTC | CSAREGALAGNNEQFF